These T cell receptor beta chains were read from a single sample in a study of shared clonotypes between healthy human individuals. Using immunoSEQ multiplex PCR, the repertoire was profiled, and TCRdb retains in-frame clones only, with some absent. The table shows 2 million to 3 million clones, with roughly 93% occurring only once. Sample: naive CD4+ T cells from PBMCs. The receptors here all came from a man aged 18 to 30 in good health. Some clones in this sample may be carry-over from other donors' samples. The CDR3 runs from the conserved cysteine through the conserved F or W. Each record gives: J gene, V gene, clone size, D gene, CDR3 DNA, CDR3 protein. D genes are given only for firm matches. Clone size is not always given. Where it is, it says once, few, many or a class for expanded clones.

TRBJ2-6,TRBV5-1,.,TRBD2,TGCGCCAGCAGCTTGGTCAGTCACGCGGGGGCTGGGGCCAACGTCCTGACTTTC,CASSLVSHAGAGANVLTF
TRBJ2-5,TRBV2,.,TRBD1,TGTGCCAGCAGTGGTCGGACAGGGCAAGAGACCCAGTACTTC,CASSGRTGQETQYF
TRBJ2-1,TRBV9,.,.,TGTGCCAGCAGCGTAGGTGGCAGGGGATTTGAGCAGTTCTTC,CASSVGGRGFEQFF
TRBJ2-7,TRBV6-1,.,TRBD2,TGTGCCAGCAGTGAAGTACCGGGACTAGCGGTATACGAGCAGTACTTC,CASSEVPGLAVYEQYF
TRBJ2-3,TRBV14,.,.,TGTGCCAGCGCCGGCTATGATACGCAGTATTTT,CASAGYDTQYF
TRBJ1-1,TRBV9,.,.,TGTGCCAGCAGCGTAGACTGGGGAGGCACTGAAGCTTTCTTT,CASSVDWGGTEAFF
TRBJ2-7,TRBV5-1,.,.,TGCGCCAGCAGCGAGGTGGCCTCCTACGAGCAGTACTTC,CASSEVASYEQYF
TRBJ2-3,TRBV4-2,.,TRBD1,TGTGCCAGCAGCCAAGCCCGGACAGGGAGCACAGATACGCAGTATTTT,CASSQARTGSTDTQYF
TRBJ1-2,TRBV28,.,.,TGTGCCAGCAGTTTGAGAGTATATGGCTACACCTTC,CASSLRVYGYTF
TRBJ1-2,TRBV5-1,few,.,TGCGCCAGCAGGGAAACCCCTAACTATGGCTACACCTTC,CASRETPNYGYTF
TRBJ1-2,TRBV5-4,.,.,TGTGCCAGCAGCGACACACCGAGGGATGGCTACACCTTC,CASSDTPRDGYTF
TRBJ2-7,TRBV28,.,TRBD2,TGTGCCAGCAGCCTCGGACTAGCGGGAGGCAGTTCCTACGAGCAGTACTTC,CASSLGLAGGSSYEQYF
TRBJ2-1,TRBV19,.,.,TGTGCCAGTAGTAGCGAAACCCGGGACGCCAACAATGAGCAGTTCTTC,CASSSETRDANNEQFF
TRBJ1-5,TRBV25-1,.,TRBD1,TGTGCCAGCATGGGAACAGGGGGCTACGATGGGCCCCAGCATTTT,CASMGTGGYDGPQHF
TRBJ2-3,TRBV29-1,.,TRBD2,TGCAGCGTTGGAGGGACTAGCGGGAAAGGTAGTACAGATACGCAGTATTTT,CSVGGTSGKGSTDTQYF
TRBJ1-1,TRBV9,few,.,TGTGCCAGCAGTCCGAGGGACACTGAAGCTTTCTTT,CASSPRDTEAFF
TRBJ2-7,TRBV28,.,TRBD1,TGTGCCAGCAGTTTATGGGACAGGGCGTACGAGCAGTACTTC,CASSLWDRAYEQYF
TRBJ2-3,TRBV9,.,.,TGTGCCAGCAGCGACAGGGCAGATACGCAGTATTTT,CASSDRADTQYF
TRBJ2-7,TRBV11-3,.,.,TGTGCCAGCAGCTTAGATCGCCACGAGCAGTACTTC,CASSLDRHEQYF
TRBJ1-1,TRBV28,once,TRBD1,TGTGCCAGCAGACCAGGGGGCAGCGGCACTGAAGCTTTCTTT,CASRPGGSGTEAFF
TRBJ1-2,TRBV28,.,.,TGTGCCAGTCTCGGGAGTGAGAATTATGGCTACACCTTC,CASLGSENYGYTF
TRBJ2-1,TRBV11-2,.,.,TGTGCCAGCAGCTTAGAGGGGACAGAGCAGTTCTTC,CASSLEGTEQFF
TRBJ1-2,TRBV18,.,.,TGTGCCAGCTCACCACTCCCCGACGCCGGGGGCTACACCTTC,CASSPLPDAGGYTF
TRBJ2-7,TRBV7-2,few,.,TGTGCCAGCAGCTTAGCGTTGGGCTACGAGCAGTACTTC,CASSLALGYEQYF
TRBJ2-1,TRBV7-9,.,TRBD2,TGTGCCAGCAGCTTAGGGGCCGGGACTAGCAGATACAATGAGCAGTTCTTC,CASSLGAGTSRYNEQFF
TRBJ1-4,TRBV15,.,TRBD1,TGTGCCACCAGCAGAGGACAGGGGTCAACTAATGAAAAACTGTTTTTT,CATSRGQGSTNEKLFF
TRBJ2-2,TRBV4-2,.,TRBD2,TGTGCCAGCAGCCAGCCTGGACTAGCGGGAACCGGGGAGCTGTTTTTT,CASSQPGLAGTGELFF
TRBJ1-2,TRBV2,.,.,TGTGCCAGCAGTATTTTTCCCACCTGGGGTGGCTACACCTTC,CASSIFPTWGGYTF
TRBJ2-4,TRBV7-9,.,TRBD2,TGTGCCAGCAGCGCACAGGGGTTACTAGCGGGATGGGACATTCAGTACTTC,CASSAQGLLAGWDIQYF
TRBJ1-2,TRBV11-2,few,.,TGTGCCAGCAGCTATTCGGACTATGGCTACACCTTC,CASSYSDYGYTF
TRBJ2-7,TRBV5-1,.,TRBD2,TGCGCCAGCAGCCGTGTGGGGGGGTCCCCCACCGCGGGCGACGAGCAGTACTTC,CASSRVGGSPTAGDEQYF
TRBJ2-5,TRBV2,.,TRBD2,TGTGCCAGCAACGGGGGGAACCAAGAGACCCAGTACTTC,CASNGGNQETQYF
TRBJ1-3,TRBV9,.,.,TGTGCCAGCAGCTACGGGGGGACACCTTGGAAGGACACCATATATTTT,CASSYGGTPWKDTIYF
TRBJ2-3,TRBV11-3,.,TRBD1,TGTGCCAGCAGCCCCTGGGGACAGGGGACAGATACGCAGTATTTT,CASSPWGQGTDTQYF
TRBJ2-7,TRBV28,.,TRBD2,TGTGCCAGCAGTTCTAGCGGGATAGGAACCTACGAGCAGTACTTC,CASSSSGIGTYEQYF
TRBJ2-2,TRBV7-9,few,.,TGTGCCAGCAGCTTATCTGGCACCGGGGAGCTGTTTTTT,CASSLSGTGELFF
TRBJ2-2,TRBV9,.,.,TGTGCCAGCAGCGTAGATGGTGCGAACACCGGGGAGCTGTTTTTT,CASSVDGANTGELFF
TRBJ2-7,TRBV4-1,.,.,TGCGCCAGCAGCCAAGTGGTCTTCCTTGGATCCTACGAGCAGTACTTC,CASSQVVFLGSYEQYF
TRBJ2-7,TRBV5-5,.,.,TGTGCCAGCAGCGTGGAGGGCCAGCTTTACTACGAGCAGTACTTC,CASSVEGQLYYEQYF